This T cell receptor (beta chain) was captured in a study of long-term antiretroviral therapy in people with HIV. Broader study findings: HIV repertoires showed narrower CDR3 length ranges than controls.

immunoSEQ v3.0 was run at survey level. Measured with immunoSEQ multiplex PCR; TCRdb has only the in-frame clones, and not every one. The sample holds approximately 25,000 clones, under 90% seen once. In its sample, this clone was seen once. What it binds is not known. The ends lost 5 bases at V and 5 bases at J; junction bases unmatched: 7. Germline V gene lookup returns CDR1 SGHDT and CDR2 YYEEEE. The CDR3 totals 14 residues. Source: unsorted PBMCs, taken 4.7 to 5 years after starting antiretroviral therapy. This chain connects TRBV5-6 to TRBJ2-1; 7 nucleotides line up with TRBD2. The clonotype comes from a man aged 35-49 years with HIV. The CDR3 loop is CASSFWGGDNEQFF. DNA for the CDR3: TGTGCCAGCAGTTTCTGGGGGGGTGACAATGAGCAGTTCTTC.